A single sample is the source of the 26 T cell receptor beta chains below, sequenced in a study of T cells after posttransplantation cyclophosphamide. Sequencing was performed with immunoSEQ multiplex PCR; in TCRdb, only in-frame clones are kept and a portion is missing. The sample yields 51,000 or so clones, under 95% seen once. Sample: PBMCs. The receptors here all came from a woman aged 30 to 39 in good health and a related stem cell transplant donor.

The chain is built from TRBV7-2 and TRBJ2-5, with 7 bases lining up with TRBD2. The CDR3 has 15 residues. Germline CDR1 and CDR2: SGHTA and FQGNSA. J was trimmed by 4 bases and V by 2 bases; bases with no gene match: 7. This CDR3 is CASSLLGSGRETQYF. The CDR3 coding sequence is TGTGCCAGCAGCTTATTAGGTAGCGGGCGAGAGACCCAGTACTTC.

This clone occurred once. The chain couples TRBV6-5 to TRBJ1-3; D gene unclear. V lost 0 bases to trimming and J lost 3 bases, with 9 bases between them. The germline gives CDR1 MNHEY, CDR2 SVGAGI. The CDR3 loop spans 15 amino acids. The CDR3 reads CASSYSMGSGNTIYF. The CDR3 nucleotides are TGTGCCAGCAGTTACTCGATGGGGAGTGGAAACACCATATATTTT.

V gene TRBV5-1 combines with J gene TRBJ2-3; possibly TRBD2 for D (5 bases). Germline V gene data show CDR1 as SGHRS and CDR2 as YFSETQ. With 4 bases removed from V and 0 bases from J, the gap between germline ends came to 15 bases. The CDR3 is 16 residues long. This chain's CDR3 is CASSPRASQSTDTQYF. CDR3 bases: TGCGCCAGCAGCCCCCGGGCTAGCCAAAGCACAGATACGCAGTATTTT.

The CDR3 region has the DNA TGTGCCAGCAGCTTAGCGCAGGGTGGTGGAAACACCATATATTTT. It is translated as CASSLAQGGGNTIYF. The chain has TRBV7-9 and TRBJ1-3; the D gene is possibly TRBD1 (5 bases). The V end was cut by 0 bases, the J end by 3 bases, with 9 bases between. Germline V gene sequence: CDR1 SEHNR, CDR2 FQNEAQ (reference sequence). The CDR3 runs to 15 residues.

The J gene is TRBJ1-1, the V gene TRBV7-2; the D is unclear. V was cut by 5 bases and J by 1 base, with 11 bases left in between. CDR1 SGHTA and CDR2 FQGNSA come from the germline V gene. The CDR3 sequence is 14 residues long. The CDR3 spells CASSLGTENTEAFF. CDR3 DNA sequence: TGTGCCAGCAGCCTAGGAACAGAGAACACTGAAGCTTTCTTT.

V is TRBV6-6 and J is TRBJ2-1; D ambiguous. Germline values: CDR1 MNHNY, CDR2 SVGAGI (reference sequence). The germline V and J ends were trimmed by 6 bases and 8 bases, with 11 bases remaining between them. This CDR3 has 12 residues. DNA of the CDR3: TGTGCCAGCAGCCCCCGAGGAGATGAGCAGTTCTTC. It encodes CASSPRGDEQFF.

The chain carries TRBV6-5 and TRBJ1-4; 9 positions agree with TRBD1. Germline assignment: CDR1 MNHEY and CDR2 SVGAGI. The CDR3 sequence is 16 residues long. V lost 2 bases and J lost 4; bases outside the gene matches: 5. DNA of the CDR3: TGTGCCAGCAGTTACGGGATGGACAGGGGTAATGAAAAACTGTTTTTT. This gives the protein CASSYGMDRGNEKLFF.

This chain joins TRBV9 and TRBJ1-1, with D maybe TRBD1 (6 bases). The CDR3 extends over 15 amino acids. Germline CDR1 SGDLS, CDR2 YYNGEE. V was trimmed by 4 bases and J by 3 bases, leaving 16 bases between them. This chain's CDR3 is CASSPYGGADTEAFF. CDR3 DNA: TGTGCCAGCAGCCCATATGGGGGGGCGGACACTGAAGCTTTCTTT.

This clone came up a few times. The chain joins TRBV9 to TRBJ1-2; D is perhaps TRBD1 (5 bases). Germline V gene lookup returns CDR1 SGDLS and CDR2 YYNGEE. V was clipped by 0 bases and J by 6 bases, with 15 bases between them. The CDR3 runs 15 residues. Written as DNA, the CDR3 is TGTGCCAGCAGCGTAGGTATAGGGGCGCGGAATGGCTACACCTTC. Amino acids: CASSVGIGARNGYTF.

The chain uses TRBV5-6 and TRBJ2-1; 8 bases line up with TRBD2. This CDR3 comprises 17 residues. J was trimmed by 3 bases and V by 0 bases; bases with no gene match: 8. Germline V CDR1 and CDR2: SGHDT, YYEEEE. CDR3 sequence: CASSLDSGGAYYNEQFF. CDR3 nucleotides: TGTGCCAGCAGCTTGGATTCCGGGGGGGCCTACTACAATGAGCAGTTCTTC.

V and J are TRBV7-9 and TRBJ1-6; 7 positions agree with TRBD1. The CDR3 covers 15 residues. V shed 5 bases and J 6 bases; nucleotides not matched to a gene: 7. Germline lookup yields CDR1 SEHNR and CDR2 FQNEAQ (reference sequence). CDR3 bases: TGTGCCAGCAGCGTATTGGACAGGATTAATTCACCCCTCCACTTT. Its protein is CASSVLDRINSPLHF.

J is TRBJ2-1 and V is TRBV6-1; 9 bases fit TRBD1. V shed 4 bases and J 4 bases; nucleotides not matched to a gene: 5. Germline CDR1 and CDR2: MNHNS and SASEGT. CDR3 length equals 15 residues. The CDR3 loop is CASSATGGAYNEQFF. The CDR3 DNA reads TGTGCCAGCAGTGCCACAGGGGGCGCGTACAATGAGCAGTTCTTC.

This chain joins TRBV5-6 and TRBJ1-1; D unresolved. V was shortened by 4 bases and J by 3 bases, with 10 bases between the two germline ends. The length of the CDR3 is 13 residues. Germline V gene lookup returns CDR1 SGHDT and CDR2 YYEEEE. Here the CDR3 DNA reads TGTGCCAGCAGCCTTTACAGCTACACTGAAGCTTTCTTT. Translated: CASSLYSYTEAFF.

The chain is built from TRBV11-1 and TRBJ2-5; 11 bases are a match to TRBD2. This CDR3 has 15 amino acids. The V gene's germline CDR1 is SGHAT and CDR2 FQDESV (reference sequence). Trimming removed 5 bases from V and 6 bases from J; junction bases left unmatched: 8. CDR3 DNA: TGTGCCAGCAGCCTGGGACTAGCGGAGGGTAAGACCCAGTACTTC. This gives the protein CASSLGLAEGKTQYF.

The chain joins TRBV5-4 to TRBJ1-3; no firm D call. The CDR3 is made up of 14 amino acids. Germline loops: CDR1 SGHNT, CDR2 YYREEE (reference sequence). The germline V and J ends were trimmed by 1 base and 1 base, with 6 bases remaining between them. This CDR3 is CASSLTGSGNTIYF. CDR3 nucleotide sequence: TGTGCCAGCAGCTTGACCGGGTCTGGAAACACCATATATTTT.

The chain carries TRBV4-1 and TRBJ2-5, with a weak D call TRBD1 (6 bases). Germline loops: CDR1 MGHRA, CDR2 YSYEKL. Trimming took off 6 bases at V and 5 bases at J, with 19 bases between the two ends. CDR3 size: 15 residues. The CDR3 here is CASRPDRKRDETQYF. The CDR3 nucleotides are TGCGCCAGCAGACCCGACAGGAAAAGGGACGAGACCCAGTACTTC.

V usage is TRBV9 and J usage is TRBJ2-1, with 7 bases aligning to TRBD1. Germline V gene data show CDR1 as SGDLS and CDR2 as YYNGEE. The CDR3 extends over 16 amino acids. J was trimmed by 7 bases and V by 1 base; bases with no gene match: 11. For the CDR3, the DNA is TGTGCCAGCAGCGTAAGTTCGAGGGGGCGGCGGAATGAGCAGTTCTTC. Its protein is CASSVSSRGRRNEQFF.

This clone was detected once. This chain joins TRBV7-3 and TRBJ1-6, with D perhaps matching TRBD1 (5 bases). V was cut by 2 bases and J by 9 bases, with 11 bases left in between. Germline V gene lookup returns CDR1 SGHTA and CDR2 FQGTGA. CDR3 length equals 14 residues. In DNA form, the CDR3 reads TGTGCCAGCAGCTTAGGGCAGGGTGGTTCACCCCTCCACTTT. Translation: CASSLGQGGSPLHF.

This chain connects TRBV4-2 to TRBJ1-5; 12 positions match TRBD1. Germline-derived CDR1 and CDR2 are LGHNA and YNFKEQ. V lost 0 bases to trimming and J lost 6 bases; unmatched junction nucleotides: 18. This CDR3 has 21 amino acids. The CDR3 loop is CASSQDGTGTGGTFFGQPQHF. The CDR3 nucleotides are TGTGCCAGCAGCCAAGATGGTACCGGGACAGGGGGCACGTTCTTTGGTCAGCCCCAGCATTTT.

The chain joins TRBV19 to TRBJ1-5; tentatively, D is TRBD1 (6 bases). The CDR3 contains 14 residues. With 9 bases removed from V and 0 bases from J, the gap between germline ends came to 12 bases. Germline CDR1 is LNHDA and CDR2 is SQIVND (reference sequence). The CDR3 bases are TGTGCCAGCGCACAGGGATATAGCAATCAGCCCCAGCATTTT. It is translated as CASAQGYSNQPQHF.

Remarks on this clone: One end of the junction varies from germline; a read error may be responsible. The chain recombines TRBV5-8 with TRBJ1-1, with 8 bases that match TRBD1. This CDR3 region has 12 residues. The germline V gene encodes CDR1 SGHTS and CDR2 YDEGEE. CDR3 sequence: CASSFNRGTSGF. As DNA, the CDR3 is TGTGCCAGCAGCTTTAACAGGGGGACCTCTGGGTTT.

There are a few counts of this clone. This chain uses TRBV7-9 with TRBJ1-5, with D hard to call. Germline V gene sequence: CDR1 SEHNR, CDR2 FQNEAQ (reference sequence). Trimming removed 1 base at V and 6 bases at J, with 7 bases between. This CDR3 has 13 amino acids. CDR3 sequence (DNA): TGTGCCAGCAGCTTAGGAGGGATTCAGCCCCAGCATTTT. Encoded protein: CASSLGGIQPQHF.

The chain combines TRBV25-1 with TRBJ1-1; D unclear. Germline values: CDR1 MGHDK, CDR2 SYGVNS. The ends were cut back, 5 bases at V and 2 bases at J, with 9 bases in the middle. This CDR3 is built from 13 residues. CDR3 bases: TGTGCCAGCAGTTCAACGGGAAACACTGAAGCTTTCTTT. This sequence encodes CASSSTGNTEAFF.

This clone was counted once. V gene TRBV4-1 combines with J gene TRBJ1-5, with TRBD1 matching 9 bases. The CDR3 sequence is 16 residues long. V shed 3 bases, J shed 7 bases, and the junction held 10 bases outside the gene matches. Germline V gene sequence: CDR1 MGHRA, CDR2 YSYEKL. The CDR3 sequence: CASSHLTGGGLQPQHF. CDR3 DNA sequence: TGCGCCAGCAGCCACCTCACAGGGGGCGGTTTGCAGCCCCAGCATTTT.

This clone was seen a single time. The same CDR3 arises from other DNA sequences in this sample as well. The chain combines TRBV28 with TRBJ1-1; D perhaps matches TRBD1 (5 bases). The V gene lost 10 bases and the J gene lost 7 bases, with 19 bases spanning the gap. Germline CDR1 and CDR2: MDHEN and SYDVKM. There are 13 residues in the CDR3. The CDR3 DNA reads as TGTGCCACCCTCCGCCCCGACAGCTTTGAAGCTTTCTTT. Translated: CATLRPDSFEAFF.

The chain recombines TRBV10-3 with TRBJ1-4, with 9 positions matching TRBD1. Per germline, CDR1 ENHRY and CDR2 SYGVKD. There are 13 residues in the CDR3. Losses at the gene ends were 11 bases for V and 7 bases for J; bases not matched to a gene: 8. The CDR3 DNA sequence: TGTGCCGCACAGGGGGCTTGGGGTGAAAAACTGTTTTTT. Translated: CAAQGAWGEKLFF.